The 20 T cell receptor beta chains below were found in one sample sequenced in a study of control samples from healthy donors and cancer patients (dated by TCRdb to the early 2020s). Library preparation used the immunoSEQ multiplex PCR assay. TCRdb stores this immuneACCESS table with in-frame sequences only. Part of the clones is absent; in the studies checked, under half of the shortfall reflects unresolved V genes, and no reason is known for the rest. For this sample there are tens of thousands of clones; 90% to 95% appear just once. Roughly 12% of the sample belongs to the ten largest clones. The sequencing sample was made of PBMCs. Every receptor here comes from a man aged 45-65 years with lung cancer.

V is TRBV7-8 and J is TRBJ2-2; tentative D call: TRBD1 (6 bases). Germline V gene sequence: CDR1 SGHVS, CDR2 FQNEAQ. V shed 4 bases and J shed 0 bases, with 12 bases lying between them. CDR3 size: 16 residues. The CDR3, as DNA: TGTGCCAGCAGCTCCTACAGGGTATCGAACACCGGGGAGCTGTTTTTT. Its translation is CASSSYRVSNTGELFF.

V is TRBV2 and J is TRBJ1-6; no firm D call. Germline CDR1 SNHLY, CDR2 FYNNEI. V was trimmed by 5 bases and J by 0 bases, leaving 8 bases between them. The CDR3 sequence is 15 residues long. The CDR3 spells CASSRGSSYNSPLHF. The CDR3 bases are TGTGCCAGCAGTCGAGGTAGCTCCTATAATTCACCCCTCCACTTT.

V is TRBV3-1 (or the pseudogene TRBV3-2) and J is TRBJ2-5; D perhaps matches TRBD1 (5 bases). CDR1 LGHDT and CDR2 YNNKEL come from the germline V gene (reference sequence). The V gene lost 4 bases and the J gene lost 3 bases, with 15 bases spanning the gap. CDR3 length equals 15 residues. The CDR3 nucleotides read TGTGCCAGCAGCCCCCCAACCAGGGCCGAAGAGACCCAGTACTTC. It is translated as CASSPPTRAEETQYF.

The chain's CDR3 is CSVEGPSREQYF. The DNA for the CDR3 is TGCAGCGTTGAAGGACCGTCACGGGAGCAGTACTTC. This chain uses TRBV29-1 with TRBJ2-7, with D hard to call. Trimming left V 1 base short and J 7 bases short, with 11 bases between. The V gene's germline CDR1 is SQVTM and CDR2 ANQGSEA. The CDR3 consists of 12 residues.

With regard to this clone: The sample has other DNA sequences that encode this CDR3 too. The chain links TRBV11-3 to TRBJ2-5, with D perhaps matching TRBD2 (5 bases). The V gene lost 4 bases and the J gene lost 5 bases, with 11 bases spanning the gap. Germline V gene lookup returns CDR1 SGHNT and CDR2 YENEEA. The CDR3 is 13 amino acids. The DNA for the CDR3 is TGTGCCAGCAGCTCCGGAGGTGGGGAGACCCAGTACTTC. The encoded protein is CASSSGGGETQYF.

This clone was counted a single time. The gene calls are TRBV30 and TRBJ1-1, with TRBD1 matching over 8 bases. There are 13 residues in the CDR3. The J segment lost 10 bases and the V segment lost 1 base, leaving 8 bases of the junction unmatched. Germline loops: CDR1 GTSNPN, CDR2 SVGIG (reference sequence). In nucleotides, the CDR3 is TGTGCCTGGAGTGGGGGGGACAGGTCTATAGCTTTCTTT. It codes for CAWSGGDRSIAFF. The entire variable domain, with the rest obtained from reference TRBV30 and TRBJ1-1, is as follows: SQTIHQWPATLVQPVGSPLSLECTVEGTSNPNLYWYRQAAGRGLQLLFYSVGIGQISSEVPQNLSASRPQDRQFILSSKKLLLSDSGFYLCAWSGGDRSIAFFGQGTRLTVV.

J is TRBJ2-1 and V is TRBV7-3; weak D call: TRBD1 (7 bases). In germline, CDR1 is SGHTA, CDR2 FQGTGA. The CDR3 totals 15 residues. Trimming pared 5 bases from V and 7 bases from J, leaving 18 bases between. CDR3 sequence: CASSLQPAGGNEQFF. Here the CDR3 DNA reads TGTGCCAGCAGCCTACAACCAGCAGGGGGGAATGAGCAGTTCTTC.

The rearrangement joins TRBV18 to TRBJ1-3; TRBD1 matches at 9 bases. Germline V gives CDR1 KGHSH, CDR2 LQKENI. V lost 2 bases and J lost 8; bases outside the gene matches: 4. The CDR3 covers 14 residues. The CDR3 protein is CASSPRTGEDTIYF. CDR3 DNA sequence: TGTGCCAGCTCACCAAGGACAGGGGAGGACACCATATATTTT.

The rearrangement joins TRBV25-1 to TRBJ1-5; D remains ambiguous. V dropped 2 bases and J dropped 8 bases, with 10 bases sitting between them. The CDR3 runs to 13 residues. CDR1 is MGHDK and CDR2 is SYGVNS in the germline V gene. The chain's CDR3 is CASSEMGVEPQHF. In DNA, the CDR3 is TGTGCCAGCAGTGAAATGGGTGTCGAGCCCCAGCATTTT.

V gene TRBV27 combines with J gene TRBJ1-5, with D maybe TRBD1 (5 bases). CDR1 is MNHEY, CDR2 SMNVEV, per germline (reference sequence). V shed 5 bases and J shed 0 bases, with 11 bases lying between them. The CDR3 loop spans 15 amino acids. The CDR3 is CASSLGGYSNQPQHF. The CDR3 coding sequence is TGTGCCAGCAGTCTCGGGGGTTATAGCAATCAGCCCCAGCATTTT.

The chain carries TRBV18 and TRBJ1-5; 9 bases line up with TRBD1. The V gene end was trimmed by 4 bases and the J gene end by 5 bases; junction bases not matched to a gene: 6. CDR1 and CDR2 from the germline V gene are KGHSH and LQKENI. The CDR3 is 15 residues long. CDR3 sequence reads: CASSQETGGYQPQHF. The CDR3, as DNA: TGTGCCAGCTCACAAGAGACAGGGGGGTATCAGCCCCAGCATTTT.

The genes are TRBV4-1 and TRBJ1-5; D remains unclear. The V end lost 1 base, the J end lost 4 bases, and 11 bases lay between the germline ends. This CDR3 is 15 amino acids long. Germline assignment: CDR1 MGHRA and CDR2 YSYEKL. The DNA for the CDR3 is TGCGCCAGCAGCCAAGCACCGACTTTAAATCAGCCCCAGCATTTT. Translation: CASSQAPTLNQPQHF.

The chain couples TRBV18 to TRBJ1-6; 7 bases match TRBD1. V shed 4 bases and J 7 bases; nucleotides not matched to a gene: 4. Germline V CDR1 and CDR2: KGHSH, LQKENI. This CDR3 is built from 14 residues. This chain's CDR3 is CASSQGAGNSPLHF. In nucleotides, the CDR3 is TGTGCCAGCTCACAGGGGGCCGGGAATTCACCCCTCCACTTT.

The CDR3 sequence is CASSLHLGGQADEKLFF. The CDR3 coding sequence is TGCGCCAGCAGCTTGCATTTGGGGGGCCAGGCAGATGAAAAACTGTTTTTT. The rearrangement joins TRBV5-1 to TRBJ1-4; weak D call: TRBD1 (6 bases). Germline V gene data show CDR1 as SGHRS and CDR2 as YFSETQ. With 1 base removed from V and 6 bases from J, the gap between germline ends came to 19 bases. The length of the CDR3 is 17 residues.

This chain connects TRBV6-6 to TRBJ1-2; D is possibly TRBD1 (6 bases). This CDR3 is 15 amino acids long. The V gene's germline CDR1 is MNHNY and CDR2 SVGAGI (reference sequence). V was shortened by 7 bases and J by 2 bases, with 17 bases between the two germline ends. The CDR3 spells CASIRGDRLNYGYTF. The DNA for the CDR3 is TGTGCCAGCATCAGGGGAGACAGGCTCAACTATGGCTACACCTTC.

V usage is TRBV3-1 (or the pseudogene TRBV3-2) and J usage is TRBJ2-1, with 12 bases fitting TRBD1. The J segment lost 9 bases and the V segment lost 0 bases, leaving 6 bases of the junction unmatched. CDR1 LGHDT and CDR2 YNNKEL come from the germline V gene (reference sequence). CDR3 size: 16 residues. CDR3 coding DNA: TGTGCCAGCAGCCAAGACCAGGGACAGGGGGCGGGTGAGCAGTTCTTC. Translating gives CASSQDQGQGAGEQFF.

CDR3 coding DNA: TGTGCCAGCAGTTTAGGGGCGGGCCTAGGTCCCCAGCATTTT. It yields the protein CASSLGAGLGPQHF. The V and J genes are TRBV28 and TRBJ1-5, with D possibly being TRBD1 (5 bases). The V end was cut by 2 bases, the J end by 10 bases, with 15 bases between. The CDR3 sequence is 14 residues long. Germline V gene sequence: CDR1 MDHEN, CDR2 SYDVKM.

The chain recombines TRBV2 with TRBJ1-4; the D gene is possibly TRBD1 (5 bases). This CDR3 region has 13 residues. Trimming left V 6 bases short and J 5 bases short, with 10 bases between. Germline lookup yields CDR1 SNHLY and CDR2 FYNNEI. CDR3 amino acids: CASRRDHNEKLFF. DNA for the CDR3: TGTGCCAGCAGAAGGGACCACAATGAAAAACTGTTTTTT.

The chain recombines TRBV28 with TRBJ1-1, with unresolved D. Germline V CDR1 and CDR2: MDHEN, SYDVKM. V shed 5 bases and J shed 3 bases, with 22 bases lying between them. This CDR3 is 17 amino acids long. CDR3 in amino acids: CASSAPLRIVADTEAFF. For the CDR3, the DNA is TGTGCCAGCAGTGCCCCCCTGCGCATTGTGGCTGACACTGAAGCTTTCTTT. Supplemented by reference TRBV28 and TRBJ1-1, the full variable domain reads DVKVTQSSRYLVKRTGEKVFLECVQDMDHENMFWYRQDPGLGLRLIYFSYDVKMKEKGDIPEGYSVSREKKERFSLILESASTNQTSMYLCASSAPLRIVADTEAFFGQGTRLTVV.

The CDR3 DNA sequence: TGCGCCAGCAGCTTGGGACAGGGTATTTCTGGTGGCTACACCTTC. Its protein is CASSLGQGISGGYTF. This chain links TRBV5-1 with TRBJ1-2; 7 nucleotides agree with TRBD1. The CDR3 length is 15 residues. V lost 0 bases and J lost 7; bases outside the gene matches: 9. Germline CDR1 SGHRS, CDR2 YFSETQ.